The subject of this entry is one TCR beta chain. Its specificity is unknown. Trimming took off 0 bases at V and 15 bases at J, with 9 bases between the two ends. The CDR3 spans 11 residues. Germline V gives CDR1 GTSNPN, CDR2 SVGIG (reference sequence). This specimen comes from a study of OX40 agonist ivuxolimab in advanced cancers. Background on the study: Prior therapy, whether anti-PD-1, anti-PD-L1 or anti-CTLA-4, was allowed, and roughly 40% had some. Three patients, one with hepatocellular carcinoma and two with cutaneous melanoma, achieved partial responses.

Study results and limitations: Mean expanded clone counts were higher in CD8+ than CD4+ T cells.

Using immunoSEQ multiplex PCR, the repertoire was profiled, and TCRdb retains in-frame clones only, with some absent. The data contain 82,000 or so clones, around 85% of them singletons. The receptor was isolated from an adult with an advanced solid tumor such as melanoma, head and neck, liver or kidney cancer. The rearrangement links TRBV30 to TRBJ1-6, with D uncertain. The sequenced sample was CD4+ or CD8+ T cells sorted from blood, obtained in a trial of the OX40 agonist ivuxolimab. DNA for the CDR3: TGTGCCTGGAGTGTATCGGGTATCCTCCACTTT. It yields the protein CAWSVSGILHF.